Presented here are 26 T cell receptor beta chains from one specimen sequenced in a study of human T cells and chemical hapten exposure. TCRdb processed the RACE reads anew with MiXCR; each CDR3 protein has one entry. This sample carries roughly 380,000 distinct CDR3 sequences, about 6.3% of them seen once, and the ten largest clones take around 6%. Time point reported: patch test 2, 6 weeks after DPC sensitization. Treatment specified: therapeutic diphenylcyclopropenone sensitization with weekly scalp DPC. This specimen was whole blood, taken in connection with sensitization to the hapten diphenylcyclopropenone (DPC). These receptors were collected from a woman between 18 and 29 years old with alopecia areata. Some clones in this sample may be carry-over from other donors' samples.

Concerning this clonotype itself: With a much larger clone just one base away, this may be a read error. The chain uses TRBV6-5 and TRBJ1-4; D not certain. Germline V gene sequence: CDR1 MNHEY, CDR2 SVGAGI. This CDR3 is 15 amino acids long. V dropped 8 bases and J dropped 3 bases, with 16 bases sitting between them. DNA of the CDR3: TGTGCCAGCCGGCGGAACCGGGTGGCTAATGAAAAACTGTTTTTT. This gives the protein CASRRNRVANEKLFF.

At least ten counts were recorded for this clonotype. CDR3 coding DNA: TGCAGTGCTAGTGAGCGGGGGGGCCTCGGAGATACGCAGTATTTT. Translated: CSASERGGLGDTQYF. The gene calls are TRBV20-1 and TRBJ2-3; 10 bases match TRBD2. The germline CDR1 and CDR2 sequences are DFQATT and SNEGSKA (reference sequence). The CDR3 consists of 15 residues. J was trimmed by 5 bases and V by 3 bases; bases with no gene match: 8.

A few counts support this clonotype. The chain couples TRBV27 to TRBJ2-2; TRBD1 might be the D (6 bases). This CDR3 is built from 16 residues. Trimming removed 3 bases at V and 1 base at J, with 12 bases between. Germline CDR1 reads MNHEY; CDR2 reads SMNVEV (reference sequence). CDR3 residues: CASSFWAGENTGELFF. The DNA of the CDR3 is TGTGCCAGCAGTTTCTGGGCAGGGGAGAACACCGGGGAGCTGTTTTTT.

At least ten counts were recorded for this clonotype. The V call is TRBV27, the J call TRBJ1-1; 10 bases are shared with TRBD1. V shed 6 bases, J shed 5 bases, and the junction held 6 bases outside the gene matches. This CDR3 has 14 amino acids. CDR1 and CDR2 from the germline V gene are MNHEY and SMNVEV (reference sequence). This CDR3 reads CASSSTGGGTEAFF. The CDR3 bases are TGTGCCAGCAGCTCGACAGGGGGCGGGACTGAAGCTTTCTTT.

This clonotype was seen ten or more times. DNA for the CDR3: TGTGCCAGCAGTGAAGTATGGACAGGGGTGGGTCAGCCCCAGCATTTT. This gives the protein CASSEVWTGVGQPQHF. The chain joins TRBV6-1 to TRBJ1-5; 9 positions agree with TRBD1. With 1 base clipped from V and 6 bases from J, the junction kept 7 bases outside the gene matches. CDR1 is MNHNS and CDR2 is SASEGT in the germline V gene. The length of the CDR3 is 16 residues.

This clonotype has a handful of counts. The rearrangement links TRBV10-3 to TRBJ1-5; D may be TRBD1 (5 bases). Trimming stripped 5 bases from V and 7 bases from J, with 12 bases between. This CDR3 is built from 13 residues. Per germline, CDR1 ENHRY and CDR2 SYGVKD. CDR3 DNA sequence: TGTGCCATCAGTCAGGGAAAGGACCAGCCCCAGCATTTT. Amino acids: CAISQGKDQPQHF.

This clonotype was seen ten or more times. The J gene is TRBJ1-5, the V gene TRBV20-1; D is unresolved. The ends were cut back, 3 bases at V and 0 bases at J, with 12 bases in the middle. Germline V gene sequence: CDR1 DFQATT, CDR2 SNEGSKA (reference sequence). This CDR3 comprises 15 residues. Here the CDR3 DNA reads TGCAGTGCTAGTCGGGCACAGTATAGCAATCAGCCCCAGCATTTT. This translates into CSASRAQYSNQPQHF.

The genes are TRBV27 and TRBJ1-3, with D perhaps matching TRBD1 (6 bases). Germline-derived CDR1 and CDR2 are MNHEY and SMNVEV (reference sequence). The CDR3 has 17 amino acids. Trimming cost V 5 bases and J 4 bases, with 21 bases left between them. In nucleotides, the CDR3 is TGTGCCAGCAGTCCCTCAACAGGGCCCCACTCGGGAAACACCATATATTTT. Translated: CASSPSTGPHSGNTIYF.

In its sample, this clonotype was seen many times. The chain links TRBV20-1 to TRBJ2-2; 10 bases are a match to TRBD1. Unmatched junction bases numbered 2, after V lost 4 bases and J lost 3 bases. CDR1 is DFQATT and CDR2 is SNEGSKA in the germline V gene (reference sequence). The CDR3 is made up of 14 amino acids. The CDR3 is CSAKGTGDTGELFF. For the CDR3, the DNA is TGCAGTGCTAAAGGGACAGGGGACACCGGGGAGCTGTTTTTT.

This clonotype has at least ten counts. J is TRBJ2-5 and V is TRBV27; no firm D call. CDR3 length: 16 residues. Between the trimmed V and J ends, which lost 0 bases and 5 bases, there was a span of 16 bases. Per the germline V gene, CDR1 is MNHEY and CDR2 is SMNVEV (reference sequence). CDR3 in DNA: TGTGCCAGCAGTTTATCGTGGGGTGAGGCCGAGGAGACCCAGTACTTC. It is translated as CASSLSWGEAEETQYF.

In its sample, this clonotype was seen many times. The rearrangement uses TRBV7-2 and TRBJ2-2, with D perhaps matching TRBD1 or TRBD2 (5 bases each). Per germline, CDR1 SGHTA and CDR2 FQGNSA. Trimming left V 1 base short and J 0 bases short, with 9 bases between. This CDR3 has 16 amino acids. The CDR3 DNA sequence: TGTGCCAGCAGCTTAGGGGACGGATCGAACACCGGGGAGCTGTTTTTT. This translates into CASSLGDGSNTGELFF.

The rearrangement joins TRBV7-3 to TRBJ2-7; D perhaps matches TRBD1 (5 bases). Germline V gene lookup returns CDR1 SGHTA and CDR2 FQGTGA. The CDR3 spans 14 residues. V lost 5 bases and J 0 bases, leaving 11 bases between the germline ends. The CDR3 DNA sequence: TGTGCCAGCAGCCAGACAGCGCTCTCCTACGAGCAGTACTTC. Translated: CASSQTALSYEQYF.

The chain has TRBV7-3 and TRBJ1-2; D not resolved. The germline CDR1 and CDR2 sequences are SGHTA and FQGTGA. The V and J ends lost 2 bases and 7 bases respectively, with 11 bases between them. This CDR3 is 13 amino acids long. The CDR3 sequence is CASSLGRGFGYTF. Here the CDR3 DNA reads TGTGCCAGCAGCTTAGGGCGGGGATTTGGCTACACCTTC.

This chain connects TRBV6-5 to TRBJ2-3; D is undetermined. There are 15 residues in the CDR3. The germline V gene encodes CDR1 MNHEY and CDR2 SVGAGI. Trimming shortened V by 9 bases and J by 0 bases, and 16 bases separated the two germline ends. The CDR3 DNA reads TGTGCCAGTAACCCTACGGGTAGTAGCACAGATACGCAGTATTTT. Its protein product is CASNPTGSSTDTQYF.

This clonotype was observed many times. The gene calls are TRBV18 and TRBJ1-4; 9 positions match TRBD1. Germline V gene lookup returns CDR1 KGHSH and CDR2 LQKENI. V shed 3 bases, J shed 5 bases, and the junction held 4 bases outside the gene matches. The CDR3 is 15 amino acids. The DNA of the CDR3 is TGTGCCAGCTCACCGCTCGGGACAGGGAATGAAAAACTGTTTTTT. This encodes CASSPLGTGNEKLFF.

The rearrangement links TRBV7-2 to TRBJ2-3; D call uncertain. Trimming left V 5 bases short and J 8 bases short, with 8 bases between. The length of the CDR3 is 11 residues. Germline V gene sequence: CDR1 SGHTA, CDR2 FQGNSA. CDR3 amino acids: CASSRWSTQYF. CDR3 nucleotide sequence: TGTGCCAGCAGCCGGTGGAGTACGCAGTATTTT.

This clonotype was seen ten or more times. The chain employs TRBV6-2 or TRBV6-3 and TRBJ1-1; D perhaps matches TRBD1 (5 bases). The CDR3 length is 15 residues. The V and J ends lost 6 bases and 8 bases respectively, with 22 bases between them. Germline assignment: CDR1 MNHEY and CDR2 SVGEGT. The CDR3 DNA sequence: TGTGCCAGCAGGAGCAGGGTGGTTTGGAGGACCGAAGCTTTCTTT. As protein: CASRSRVVWRTEAFF.

The table lists this clonotype with many counts. This sequence joins TRBV13 and TRBJ1-1; unclear D gene. The CDR3 consists of 15 residues. Germline CDR1 and CDR2: PRHDT and FYEKMQ (reference sequence). Trimming removed 5 bases from V and 0 bases from J, with 13 bases in between. DNA for the CDR3: TGTGCCAGCAGCCCAACGTCGGGGATGAACACTGAAGCTTTCTTT. As protein: CASSPTSGMNTEAFF.

This clonotype was counted between two and nine times. V and J are TRBV6-5 and TRBJ2-3; the match to TRBD2 covers 16 bases. V trimming: 2 bases; J trimming: 0 bases; junction bases outside the gene matches: 5. Germline-derived CDR1 and CDR2 are MNHEY and SVGAGI. The CDR3 consists of 19 residues. CDR3 sequence: CASSYQGTSGGASTDTQYF. As DNA, the CDR3 is TGTGCCAGCAGTTACCAAGGGACTAGCGGGGGGGCTAGCACAGATACGCAGTATTTT.

Many counts were recorded for this clonotype. V and J are TRBV20-1 and TRBJ2-3; 9 nucleotides agree with TRBD2. With V trimmed by 6 bases and J by 4 bases, 11 bases remained unmatched. CDR1 is DFQATT, CDR2 SNEGSKA, per germline (reference sequence). The length of the CDR3 is 15 residues. The CDR3 reads CSANTPGLAADTQYF. Here the CDR3 DNA reads TGCAGTGCCAATACCCCGGGACTAGCTGCAGATACGCAGTATTTT.

In regard to this clonotype: Germline and junction disagree at one end, which may indicate a read error. The chain is built from TRBV5-6 and TRBJ2-5; D unclear. CDR1 and CDR2 (germline): SGHDT, YYEEEE. The CDR3 covers 14 residues. In nucleotides, the CDR3 is TGTGCCAGCAGCCCGTGGCCCCCACAAGGGACCCAGTACTTC. Translating it yields CASSPWPPQGTQYF.

J is TRBJ1-5 and V is TRBV20-1, with D hard to call. Germline V CDR1 and CDR2: DFQATT, SNEGSKA (reference sequence). V was clipped by 0 bases and J by 6 bases, with 15 bases between them. The CDR3 spans 15 residues. The CDR3 DNA is TGCAGTGCTAGAGATGAGTCTGGGTATTCTCAGCCCCAGCATTTT. Residues: CSARDESGYSQPQHF.

This clonotype was counted ten times or more. This chain joins TRBV6-5 and TRBJ2-7; D might be TRBD1 (6 bases). Trimming removed 2 bases from V and 6 bases from J, with 14 bases in between. The germline gives CDR1 MNHEY, CDR2 SVGAGI. The CDR3 has 14 amino acids. CDR3 sequence (DNA): TGTGCCAGCAGTTACCGCTCAGGGGTGGGCGAGCAGTACTTC. It encodes CASSYRSGVGEQYF.

This clonotype occurred a few times. The CDR3 DNA reads TGTGCCAGCAACCTGCTAGGGGGCGAAAGTTTTGGCTACACCTTC. Translation gives CASNLLGGESFGYTF. The chain recombines TRBV2 with TRBJ1-2; 7 nucleotides match TRBD1. Trimming cost V 7 bases and J 7 bases; bases outside gene matches: 15. The CDR3 is 15 amino acids. Germline V lookup: CDR1 SNHLY, CDR2 FYNNEI.

This rearrangement joins TRBV5-6 to TRBJ2-3; TRBD2 is a possible D gene (5 bases). This CDR3 has 12 residues. The germline V gene encodes CDR1 SGHDT and CDR2 YYEEEE. V was clipped by 7 bases and J by 4 bases, with 10 bases between them. CDR3: CASQVGADTQYF. In DNA, the CDR3 is TGTGCCAGCCAAGTCGGGGCAGATACGCAGTATTTT.

The rearrangement joins TRBV11-2 to TRBJ2-7; D is undetermined. Trimming pared 7 bases from V and 4 bases from J, leaving 11 bases between. CDR3 length: 12 residues. The germline gives CDR1 SGHAT, CDR2 FQNNGV. CDR3 bases: TGTGCCAGCACCTCCACACATTACGAGCAGTACTTC. Translation gives CASTSTHYEQYF.